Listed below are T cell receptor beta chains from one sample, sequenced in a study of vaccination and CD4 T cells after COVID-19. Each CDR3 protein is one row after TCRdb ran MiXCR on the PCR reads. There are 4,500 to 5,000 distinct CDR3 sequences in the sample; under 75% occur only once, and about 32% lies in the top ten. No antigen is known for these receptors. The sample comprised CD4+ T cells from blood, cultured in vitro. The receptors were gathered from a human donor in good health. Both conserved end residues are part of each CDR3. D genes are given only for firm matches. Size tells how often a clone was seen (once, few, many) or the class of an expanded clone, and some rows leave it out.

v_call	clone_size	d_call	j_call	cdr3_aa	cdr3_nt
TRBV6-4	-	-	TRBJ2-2	CASSDGQSAGELFF	TGTGCCAGCAGTGACGGGCAATCAGCCGGGGAGCTGTTTTTT
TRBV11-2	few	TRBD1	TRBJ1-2	CASSLVRNRGARVDGYTF	TGTGCCAGCAGCTTAGTAAGGAACAGGGGAGCTAGAGTAGATGGCTACACCTTC
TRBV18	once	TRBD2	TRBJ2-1	CASSPPVGSGGSYNEQFF	TGTGCCAGCTCACCACCGGTCGGTAGCGGGGGGTCATACAATGAGCAGTTCTTC
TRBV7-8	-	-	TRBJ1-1	CASSSRRDTEAFF	TGTGCCAGCAGCTCCCGCAGGGACACTGAAGCTTTCTTT
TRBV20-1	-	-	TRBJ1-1	CSASLGRGNTEAFF	TGCAGTGCTAGTTTGGGCAGGGGGAACACTGAAGCTTTCTTT
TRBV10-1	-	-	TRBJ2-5	CASSEQWEQTQYF	TGCGCCAGCAGTGAGCAGTGGGAGCAGACCCAGTACTTC
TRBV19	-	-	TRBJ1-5	CASSIKWQKGGNQPQHF	TGTGCCAGTAGTATTAAATGGCAGAAAGGGGGCAATCAGCCCCAGCATTTT
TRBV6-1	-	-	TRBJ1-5	CASNRGNQPQHF	TGTGCCAGCAATAGGGGAAATCAGCCCCAGCATTTT
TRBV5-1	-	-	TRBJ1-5	CASRLRGGYSNQPQHF	TGCGCCAGCAGATTAAGGGGCGGCTATAGCAATCAGCCCCAGCATTTT
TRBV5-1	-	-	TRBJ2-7	CASSLFRSSYEQYF	TGCGCCAGCAGCTTGTTCAGGAGCTCCTACGAGCAGTACTTC
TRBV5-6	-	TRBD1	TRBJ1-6	CASSVTGGGYNSPLHF	TGTGCCAGCAGCGTGACAGGGGGAGGCTATAATTCACCCCTCCACTTT
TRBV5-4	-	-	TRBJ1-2	CASSSGHPANYGYTF	TGTGCCAGCAGCTCGGGACATCCAGCTAACTATGGCTACACCTTC
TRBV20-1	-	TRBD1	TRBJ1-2	CSAREGDRVQGYTF	TGCAGTGCCAGGGAGGGGGACAGGGTGCAAGGCTACACCTTC
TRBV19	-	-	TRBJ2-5	CASSKPGLRETQYF	TGTGCCAGTAGTAAGCCGGGGTTAAGAGAGACCCAGTACTTC
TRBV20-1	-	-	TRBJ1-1	CSAREGRVGSEAFF	TGCAGTGCTAGGGAAGGCAGGGTGGGCTCTGAAGCTTTCTTT
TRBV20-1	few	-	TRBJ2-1	CSARDRISYNEQFF	TGCAGTGCTAGAGACCGCATTTCCTACAATGAGCAGTTCTTC
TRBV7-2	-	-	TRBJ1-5	CASSLQQGRNQPQHF	TGTGCCAGCAGCTTACAGCAGGGGCGCAATCAGCCCCAGCATTTT
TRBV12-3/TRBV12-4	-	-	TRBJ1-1	CASSRRMTANTEAFF	TGTGCCAGCAGTAGACGAATGACCGCGAACACTGAAGCTTTCTTT
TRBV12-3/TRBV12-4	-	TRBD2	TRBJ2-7	CASSLRRGEYEQYF	TGTGCCAGCAGTTTACGGCGGGGGGAGTACGAGCAGTACTTC
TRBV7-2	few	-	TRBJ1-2	CASAKAQWGYGYTF	TGTGCCAGCGCAAAGGCCCAATGGGGCTATGGCTACACCTTC
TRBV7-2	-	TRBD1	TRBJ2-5	CASSLAGTDQETQYF	TGTGCCAGCAGCTTAGCAGGGACAGACCAAGAGACCCAGTACTTC
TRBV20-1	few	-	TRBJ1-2	CSASYRGGQMINYGYTF	TGCAGTGCTAGTTATCGAGGCGGACAGATGATAAACTATGGCTACACCTTC
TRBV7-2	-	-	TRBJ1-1	CASSKADTRIRDTEAFF	TGTGCCAGCAGCAAGGCGGACACCAGGATAAGGGACACTGAAGCTTTCTTT
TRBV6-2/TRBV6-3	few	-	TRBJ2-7	CASSYAPGDTAYEQYF	TGTGCCAGCAGTTACGCCCCTGGGGACACGGCCTACGAGCAGTACTTC
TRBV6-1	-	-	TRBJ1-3	CASRLRRSGNTIYF	TGTGCCAGCAGACTGAGACGCTCTGGAAACACCATATATTTT
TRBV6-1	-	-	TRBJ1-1	CASSVGVETEAFF	TGTGCCAGCAGTGTGGGGGTTGAGACTGAAGCTTTCTTT
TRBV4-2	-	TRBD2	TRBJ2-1	CASSQEREAYNEQFF	TGTGCCAGTAGCCAAGAACGGGAGGCCTACAATGAGCAGTTCTTC
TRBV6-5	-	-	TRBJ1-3	CASSSTASSGNTIYF	TGTGCCAGCAGTTCGACAGCGAGCTCTGGAAACACCATATATTTT
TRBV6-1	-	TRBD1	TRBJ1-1	CASRDRGLASNTEAFF	TGTGCCAGCAGGGACAGGGGTCTTGCTTCGAACACTGAAGCTTTCTTT
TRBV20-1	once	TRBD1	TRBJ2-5	CSARVLRDRGETQYF	TGCAGTGCTAGAGTCCTCCGGGACAGGGGGGAGACCCAGTACTTC
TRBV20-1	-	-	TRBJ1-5	CSAQDYNQPQHF	TGCAGTGCTCAAGATTACAATCAGCCCCAGCATTTT
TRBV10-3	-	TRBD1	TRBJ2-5	CAISESVDRGFSEETQYF	TGTGCCATCAGTGAGTCCGTAGACAGGGGGTTCTCAGAGGAGACCCAGTACTTC
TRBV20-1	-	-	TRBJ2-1	CSAREYGGGSYNEQFF	TGCAGTGCTAGAGAGTACGGGGGTGGCTCCTACAATGAGCAGTTCTTC
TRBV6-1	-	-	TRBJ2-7	CASSEGGGAVGQYF	TGTGCCAGCAGTGAGGGGGGGGGGGCCGTCGGGCAGTACTTC
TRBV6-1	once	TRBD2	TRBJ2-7	CASSETGLAPYEQYF	TGTGCCAGCAGTGAAACCGGACTAGCACCCTACGAGCAGTACTTC
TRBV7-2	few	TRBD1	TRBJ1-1	CASRLDRDRITNTEAFF	TGTGCCAGCAGACTCGACCGGGACAGGATTACGAACACTGAAGCTTTCTTT
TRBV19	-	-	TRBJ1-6	CASSIVPDSATYNSPLHF	TGTGCCAGTAGTATAGTACCGGACAGTGCCACCTATAATTCACCCCTCCACTTT
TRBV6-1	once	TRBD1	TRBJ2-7	CASSKPGQGNHEQYF	TGTGCCAGCAGTAAACCGGGACAGGGGAATCACGAGCAGTACTTC
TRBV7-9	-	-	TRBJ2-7	CASKGSLSYEQYF	TGTGCCAGCAAAGGCAGTCTTTCCTACGAGCAGTACTTC
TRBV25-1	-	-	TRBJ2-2	CASSARGGLSTGELFF	TGTGCCAGCAGTGCCCGTGGGGGCCTGAGCACCGGGGAGCTGTTTTTT
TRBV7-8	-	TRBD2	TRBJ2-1	CASSLGASGKLYNEQFF	TGTGCCAGCAGCTTAGGGGCTAGCGGAAAGCTCTACAATGAGCAGTTCTTC
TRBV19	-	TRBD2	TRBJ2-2	CASSIGTRYSGELFF	TGTGCCAGTAGTATCGGGACTAGGTACTCGGGGGAGCTGTTTTTT
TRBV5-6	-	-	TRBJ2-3	CASSPNPLSFTDTQYF	TGTGCCAGCAGCCCTAACCCTCTAAGTTTCACAGATACGCAGTATTTT
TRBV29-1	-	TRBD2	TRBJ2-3	CSVEDPSGASTDTQYF	TGCAGCGTTGAAGATCCCAGCGGGGCTAGCACAGATACGCAGTATTTT
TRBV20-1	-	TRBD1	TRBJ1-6	CSARQQGVRGTPLHF	TGCAGTGCTAGGCAACAGGGGGTTAGGGGTACACCCCTCCACTTT
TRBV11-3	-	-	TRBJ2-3	CASSQGEVNTQYF	TGTGCCAGCAGCCAGGGAGAGGTGAATACGCAGTATTTT
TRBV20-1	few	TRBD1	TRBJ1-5	CSATTGINQPQHF	TGCAGTGCTACGACAGGGATCAATCAGCCCCAGCATTTT
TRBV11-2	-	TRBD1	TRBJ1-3	CASSPGTDSGNTIYF	TGTGCCAGCAGCCCGGGGACAGACTCTGGAAACACCATATATTTT
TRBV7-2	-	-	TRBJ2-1	CASSLEGSYNEQFF	TGTGCCAGCAGCTTAGAAGGCTCCTACAATGAGCAGTTCTTC
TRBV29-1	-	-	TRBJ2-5	CSVGQPGQRGQETQYF	TGCAGCGTCGGACAACCGGGACAACGGGGCCAAGAGACCCAGTACTTC
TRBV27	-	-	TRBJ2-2	CASSSTLNTGELFF	TGTGCCAGCAGTTCAACACTGAACACCGGGGAGCTGTTTTTT
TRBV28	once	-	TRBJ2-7	CASSFGQKSSYEQYF	TGTGCCAGCAGTTTTGGGCAGAAGAGCTCCTACGAGCAGTACTTC
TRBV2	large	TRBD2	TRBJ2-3	CASRRDLREGTDTQYF	TGTGCCAGCAGGAGGGACCTGCGGGAGGGCACAGATACGCAGTATTTT
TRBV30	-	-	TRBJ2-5	CAWSAGWRETQYF	TGTGCCTGGAGTGCGGGTTGGAGAGAGACCCAGTACTTC
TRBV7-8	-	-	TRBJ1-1	CASSLGWGADTEAFF	TGTGCCAGCAGCTTAGGGTGGGGGGCGGACACTGAAGCTTTCTTT